A selection of T cell receptor beta chains follows, all from one sample in a study of cytomegalovirus exposure and HLA in healthy donors. Assay used: immunoSEQ multiplex PCR; TCRdb lists only in-frame clones, some missing. Its clone listing holds more than 85,000 clones. The sequenced sample was PBMCs. The receptors stem from a girl under 18 in good health and CMV-seropositive. CDR3s include the opening cysteine and the closing phenylalanine or tryptophan. Fields, in order: D gene, CDR3 length, V gene, J gene, CDR3 DNA, CDR3 protein. A D gene is named only where the DNA matches it firmly.

.	15	TRBV9	TRBJ1-5	TGTGCCAGCAGCGTAGGTCTGGGGAGGAATCAGCCCCAGCATTTT	CASSVGLGRNQPQHF
TRBD1	13	TRBV7-2	TRBJ1-2	TGTGCCAGCAGCTCCGGACAGGGGCAGGGCTACACCTTC	CASSSGQGQGYTF
.	13	TRBV25-1	TRBJ1-5	TGTGCCAGCAGTGACAGGGACAATCAGCCCCAGCATTTT	CASSDRDNQPQHF
.	13	TRBV6-5	TRBJ1-1	TGTGCCAGCACCACACGGGGATACACTGAAGCTTTCTTT	CASTTRGYTEAFF
TRBD1	15	TRBV5-1	TRBJ2-2	TGCGCCACTCGATCCGGGACAGCGAACACCGGGGAGCTGTTTTTT	CATRSGTANTGELFF
.	17	TRBV4-2	TRBJ2-1	TGTGCCAGCAGCCAAGATCTAGGGGGACCAACCGACAATGAGCAGTTCTTC	CASSQDLGGPTDNEQFF
TRBD2	16	TRBV14	TRBJ2-3	TGTGCCAGCAGCCTTTCAAGCGGGGGGCCCACAGATACGCAGTATTTT	CASSLSSGGPTDTQYF
.	13	TRBV9	TRBJ2-5	TGTGCCAGCAGCGTTGACCCGGAGGAGACCCAGTACTTC	CASSVDPEETQYF
TRBD1	17	TRBV5-1	TRBJ1-4	TGCGCCAGCAGCTTGAGCCGGGACAGGGGAAGGAACGAAAAACTGTTTTTT	CASSLSRDRGRNEKLFF
TRBD1	14	TRBV19	TRBJ2-7	TGTGCCAGTAGTATATCGACAGGGGAGTACGAGCAGTACTTC	CASSISTGEYEQYF
TRBD1	16	TRBV6-5	TRBJ1-2	TGTGCCAGCAGTTACTCGGGGACAGGGGGTGTCTATGGCTACACCTTC	CASSYSGTGGVYGYTF
.	17	TRBV19	TRBJ2-1	TGTGCCAGTAGTATAGATCGGGGGACAGTCATATACAATGAGCAGTTCTTC	CASSIDRGTVIYNEQFF
.	14	TRBV4-1	TRBJ1-2	TGCGCCAGCAGCCAAGTGGGGGCTCGGGGTGGCTACACCTTC	CASSQVGARGGYTF
.	14	TRBV29-1	TRBJ1-2	TGCAGCGTTGTATTACAGGGTCGCTTCTATGGCTACACCTTC	CSVVLQGRFYGYTF
TRBD1	13	TRBV11-3	TRBJ1-1	TGTGCCAGCAGCGTCCAGACAGGGGCTGAAGCTTTCTTT	CASSVQTGAEAFF
TRBD1	17	TRBV4-3	TRBJ1-6	TGCGCCAGCAGCCAACGACTGGACAGGATTTATAATTCACCCCTCCACTTT	CASSQRLDRIYNSPLHF
TRBD2	16	TRBV4-3	TRBJ2-1	TGCGCCAGCAGCCAAGATTTAGCGGGGGGTTGGAATGAGCAGTTCTTC	CASSQDLAGGWNEQFF
TRBD2	17	TRBV9	TRBJ2-3	TGTGCCAGCAGCGTAGCGGGGGGGCAAGCTGGTAGCGATACGCAGTATTTT	CASSVAGGQAGSDTQYF
.	13	TRBV30	TRBJ1-1	TGTGCCTGGTATGAGGGAATGAACACTGAAGCTTTCTTT	CAWYEGMNTEAFF
TRBD1	15	TRBV6-5	TRBJ1-2	TGTGCCAGCAGTTACACAGACAGGGTTGAGGCTGGCTACACCTTC	CASSYTDRVEAGYTF
.	11	TRBV9	TRBJ2-5	TGTGCCAGCAGCTCTCCTTGGACCCAGTACTTC	CASSSPWTQYF
TRBD1	15	TRBV9	TRBJ2-6	TGTGCCAGCAGCATGGAGACAGGGGGGTCCAACGTCCTGACTTTC	CASSMETGGSNVLTF
.	17	TRBV4-1	TRBJ1-3	TGCGCCAGCAGCCAAGATCCCGGGATCTACTCTGGAAACACCATATATTTT	CASSQDPGIYSGNTIYF
TRBD1	17	TRBV25-1	TRBJ1-5	TGTGCCAGCAGTGAATATCGAAACGGGACAGGGGATCAGCCCCAGCATTTT	CASSEYRNGTGDQPQHF
TRBD1	15	TRBV5-1	TRBJ1-1	TGCGCCAGCAGCTTGACAGGGGGGATGAACACTGAAGCTTTCTTT	CASSLTGGMNTEAFF
TRBD1	14	TRBV5-1	TRBJ1-1	TGCGCCAGCAGCCCCCGGACAGGCAACACTGAAGCTTTCTTT	CASSPRTGNTEAFF
.	13	TRBV5-1	TRBJ2-5	TGCGCCAGCAGCTTGGAGAGGGCGGAGACCCAGTACTTC	CASSLERAETQYF
.	15	TRBV5-1	TRBJ2-5	TGCGCCAGCAGCTTGGTTTCTAGCGTGGGAGAGACCCAGTACTTC	CASSLVSSVGETQYF
.	14	TRBV21-1	TRBJ1-1	TGTGCCAGCAGCAAAGGTCTACAGCTCACTGAAGCTTTCTTT	CASSKGLQLTEAFF
TRBD1	12	TRBV12-5	TRBJ1-1	TGTGCTAGTGGGACCAGACAGGGGGGAGCTTTCTTT	CASGTRQGGAFF
.	14	TRBV5-4	TRBJ2-7	TGTGCCAGCAGCTTGTCGTCACCCTCCTACGAGCAGTACTTC	CASSLSSPSYEQYF
TRBD2	16	TRBV9	TRBJ2-2	TGTGCCAGCAGCGCTACTAGCGGACCGAACACCGGGGAGCTGTTTTTT	CASSATSGPNTGELFF
TRBD1	15	TRBV14	TRBJ1-2	TGTGCCAGCAGCCAAAGCGCGATGACCGGGACAGGGAAAACCTTC	CASSQSAMTGTGKTF
.	14	TRBV5-1	TRBJ2-1	TGCGCCAGCAGCTTTTCCCCCAGTTATAATGAGCAGTTCTTC	CASSFSPSYNEQFF
.	12	TRBV6-6	TRBJ2-5	TGTGCCAGCTTTAAAAGGGGAGAGACCCAGTACTTC	CASFKRGETQYF
.	15	TRBV4-1	TRBJ1-5	TGCGCCAGCAGCCAGTTCGTGAGTAGCAATCAGCCCCAGCATTTT	CASSQFVSSNQPQHF
.	15	TRBV11-2	TRBJ2-4	TGTGCCAGCAGCTTAGCCGGGAGTGCGGAAAACATTCAGTACTTC	CASSLAGSAENIQYF
TRBD2	15	TRBV6-5	TRBJ2-3	TGTGCCAGCAGGACTAGCGGGGGGTTGGCAGATACGCAGTATTTT	CASRTSGGLADTQYF
.	14	TRBV7-3	TRBJ1-1	TGTGCCAGCAGCTTTGGGGGCAAGGGCGCTGAAGCTTTCTTT	CASSFGGKGAEAFF
TRBD1	16	TRBV6-1	TRBJ1-6	TGTGCCAGCAGTGAAAAGGGACAGGGGATTAATTCACCCCTCCACTTT	CASSEKGQGINSPLHF
.	11	TRBV6-6	TRBJ2-1	TGTGCCAGCAGCGGGAATACTGAGCAGTTCTTC	CASSGNTEQFF
.	11	TRBV20-1	TRBJ1-2	TGCAGTGTAGAGAACAGGGACGGCTACACCTTC	CSVENRDGYTF
.	13	TRBV4-1	TRBJ1-1	TGCGCCAGCAGCACAGGGACGAACACTGAAGCTTTCTTT	CASSTGTNTEAFF